Shown below are 5 T cell receptor beta chains from a single sample sequenced in a study of PD-1 blockade in classical Hodgkin lymphoma. Every single patient, without exception, relapsed after autologous stem cell transplantation, and brentuximab vedotin exposure varied. This table comes from immunoSEQ multiplex PCR, and its TCRdb copy is limited to in-frame clones, with some not included. The table has approximately 90,000 clones, around 90% seen once. The sample in question was peripheral blood mononuclear cells (PBMCs), obtained before the second cycle of nivolumab. Source of these receptors: a human donor with classical Hodgkin lymphoma.

This clone occurred once. The chain is built from TRBV7-9 and TRBJ2-5; weak D call: TRBD2 (6 bases). The germline V gene encodes CDR1 SEHNR and CDR2 FQNEAQ (reference sequence). The CDR3 spans 15 residues. Trimming shortened V by 3 bases and J by 7 bases, and 18 bases separated the two germline ends. The DNA for the CDR3 is TGTGCCAGCAGCTTTACTCCCGACGACGGGGGGACCCAGTACTTC. It specifies CASSFTPDDGGTQYF.

The chain recombines TRBV30 with TRBJ1-2, with TRBD1 matching 9 bases. V trimming: 2 bases; J trimming: 3 bases; junction bases outside the gene matches: 10. CDR1 is GTSNPN, CDR2 SVGIG, per germline (reference sequence). This CDR3 is 16 amino acids long. Here the CDR3 reads CAWSNFTGGPYYGYTF. CDR3 sequence (DNA): TGTGCCTGGAGTAATTTCACAGGGGGCCCCTACTATGGCTACACCTTC.

This clone was counted ten times or more. The genes are TRBV7-9 and TRBJ1-2; D is possibly TRBD1 (6 bases). The V gene's germline CDR1 is SEHNR and CDR2 FQNEAQ (reference sequence). The V end lost 3 bases, the J end lost 2 bases, and 10 bases lay between the germline ends. This CDR3 is 14 amino acids long. The CDR3: CASSFPGANYGYTF. Written as DNA, the CDR3 is TGTGCCAGCAGCTTCCCAGGGGCCAACTATGGCTACACCTTC. Complete variable domain (other parts from reference TRBV7-9 and TRBJ1-2): DTGVSQNPRHKITKRGQNVTFRCDPISEHNRLYWYRQTLGQGPEFLTYFQNEAQLEKSRLLSDRFSAERPKGSFSTLEIQRTEQGDSAMYLCASSFPGANYGYTFGSGTRLTVV.

This clone came up a few times. The chain combines TRBV7-9 with TRBJ1-1; possibly TRBD1 for D (5 bases). Trimming shortened V by 11 bases and J by 3 bases, and 16 bases separated the two germline ends. CDR1 SEHNR and CDR2 FQNEAQ come from the germline V gene (reference sequence). The CDR3 length is 13 residues. CDR3 loop: CASTDQGHTEAFF. In nucleotides, the CDR3 is TGTGCCTCCACGGATCAGGGACACACTGAAGCTTTCTTT.

The J gene is TRBJ2-7, the V gene TRBV27, with D maybe TRBD1 (5 bases). V lost 5 bases, J lost 2 bases, and 13 bases lay in between. CDR1 and CDR2 from the germline V gene are MNHEY and SMNVEV (reference sequence). This CDR3 comprises 14 residues. The CDR3 sequence: CASSQLGRPYEQYF. In DNA, the CDR3 is TGTGCCAGCAGTCAACTGGGGCGGCCCTACGAGCAGTACTTC.